Following are 27 T cell receptor beta chains from one sample sequenced in a study of T cell changes during pregnancy in multiple sclerosis. Generated by immunoSEQ multiplex PCR, the TCRdb table keeps only in-frame clones and is missing some. The sample lists tens of thousands of clones; 92% were seen once. The sequencing here drew on CD4+ T cells from peripheral blood mononuclear cells, taken in the third trimester of pregnancy. The receptors here all came from a female donor with multiple sclerosis, enrolled in a pregnancy study.

The chain uses TRBV28 and TRBJ2-3; 10 nucleotides agree with TRBD2. After removal of 5 bases from V and 3 bases from J, the junction contained 5 bases not matched to a gene. The CDR3 length is 15 residues. Germline-derived CDR1 and CDR2 are MDHEN and SYDVKM. CDR3: CASSKAGGRTDTQYF. In DNA form, the CDR3 reads TGTGCCAGCAGTAAAGCGGGAGGGAGAACAGATACGCAGTATTTT. The full variable domain, completed using reference TRBV28 and TRBJ2-3, is DVKVTQSSRYLVKRTGEKVFLECVQDMDHENMFWYRQDPGLGLRLIYFSYDVKMKEKGDIPEGYSVSREKKERFSLILESASTNQTSMYLCASSKAGGRTDTQYFGPGTRLTVL.

The chain has TRBV13 and TRBJ2-7, with 13 positions matching TRBD2. Looked up from germline, CDR1 is PRHDT and CDR2 is FYEKMQ (reference sequence). Trimming took 7 bases from V and 3 from J; bases not matched to a gene: 3. This CDR3 has 14 amino acids. The CDR3 DNA is TGTGCCAGCACTCGGACTAGCGGGAGCTACGAGCAGTACTTC. The encoded protein is CASTRTSGSYEQYF. Full variable domain (outside the CDR3, taken from reference TRBV13 and TRBJ2-7): AAGVIQSPRHLIKEKRETATLKCYPIPRHDTVYWYQQGPGQDPQFLISFYEKMQSDKGSIPDRFSAQQFSDYHSELNMSSLELGDSALYFCASTRTSGSYEQYFGPGTRLTVT.

The V and J genes are TRBV5-1 and TRBJ2-1, with 7 bases identical to TRBD2. The CDR3 covers 15 residues. The germline V gene has CDR1 SGHRS and CDR2 YFSETQ. V was pared by 0 bases and J by 2 bases, with 2 bases of the junction left unmatched. The CDR3 region is CASSLEGLAYNEQFF. The CDR3 coding sequence is TGCGCCAGCAGCTTGGAAGGACTAGCCTACAATGAGCAGTTCTTC.

The chain carries TRBV11-2 and TRBJ2-1; perhaps TRBD2 as D (5 bases). The V and J ends lost 1 base and 5 bases respectively, with 6 bases between them. The CDR3 length is 13 residues. Germline lookup yields CDR1 SGHAT and CDR2 FQNNGV. CDR3 DNA sequence: TGTGCCAGCAGCTTAGCCGGGAACAATGAGCAGTTCTTC. Its translation is CASSLAGNNEQFF.

This rearrangement joins TRBV2 to TRBJ2-4, with 11 bases matching TRBD2. The CDR3 extends over 17 amino acids. The V gene end was trimmed by 6 bases and the J gene end by 1 base; junction bases not matched to a gene: 8. The germline V gene encodes CDR1 SNHLY and CDR2 FYNNEI. The CDR3 sequence is CASSLGLAGLAKNIQYF. The CDR3 DNA sequence: TGTGCCAGCAGCCTAGGACTAGCGGGTTTGGCCAAAAACATTCAGTACTTC.

The chain employs TRBV7-8 and TRBJ2-5, with TRBD2 matching 7 bases. This CDR3 region has 15 residues. The J segment lost 5 bases and the V segment lost 7 bases, leaving 13 bases of the junction unmatched. Germline-derived CDR1 and CDR2 are SGHVS and FQNEAQ. Written as DNA, the CDR3 is TGTGCCAGCACCCCCGGGACTACTTTTGGCGAGACCCAGTACTTC. Residues: CASTPGTTFGETQYF.

The gene calls are TRBV29-1 and TRBJ1-1; 7 nucleotides agree with TRBD1. In germline, CDR1 is SQVTM, CDR2 ANQGSEA. CDR3 length equals 12 residues. Trimming cost V 7 bases and J 1 base; bases outside gene matches: 3. The CDR3 region has the DNA TGCAGCGGCAACAGGGGGAACACTGAAGCTTTCTTT. This encodes CSGNRGNTEAFF. The complete variable domain, with remaining parts taken from reference TRBV29-1 and TRBJ1-1, reads SAVISQKPSRDICQRGTSLTIQCQVDSQVTMMFWYRQQPGQSLTLIATANQGSEATYESGFVIDKFPISRPNLTFSTLTVSNMSPEDSSIYLCSGNRGNTEAFFGQGTRLTVV.

This chain connects TRBV18 to TRBJ2-1, with a possible D match to TRBD2 (6 bases). CDR3 length: 14 residues. Germline CDR1 is KGHSH and CDR2 is LQKENI. Trimming pared 5 bases from V and 0 bases from J, leaving 8 bases between. The CDR3 loop reads CASSAGFSYNEQFF. CDR3 DNA sequence: TGTGCCAGCTCAGCGGGGTTCTCCTACAATGAGCAGTTCTTC.

The chain is built from TRBV18 and TRBJ2-7, with TRBD2 matching 10 bases. CDR1 is KGHSH, CDR2 LQKENI, per germline. The CDR3 sequence is 15 residues long. V was pared by 4 bases and J by 4 bases, with 7 bases of the junction left unmatched. CDR3 DNA: TGTGCCAGCTCACAAGCGGGAGGGCCCGTGTACGAGCAGTACTTC. It codes for CASSQAGGPVYEQYF.

V usage is TRBV5-1 and J usage is TRBJ2-7; 7 nucleotides align to TRBD1. J gave up 4 bases and V 6 bases, and 7 bases lay outside the gene matches. The CDR3 contains 13 residues. CDR1 is SGHRS and CDR2 is YFSETQ in the germline V gene. CDR3 DNA sequence: TGCGCCAGCAAACAGGGGTTGAAATACGAGCAGTACTTC. Protein product: CASKQGLKYEQYF.

The chain joins TRBV11-2 to TRBJ2-5, with 8 bases lining up with TRBD1. This CDR3 is 15 amino acids long. V shed 5 bases and J 7 bases; nucleotides not matched to a gene: 12. Germline V gene sequence: CDR1 SGHAT, CDR2 FQNNGV. CDR3 loop: CASSPRTGKEVTQYF. CDR3 DNA: TGTGCCAGCAGCCCACGGACAGGGAAGGAGGTGACCCAGTACTTC.

The chain is built from TRBV30 and TRBJ2-2, with D possibly TRBD2 on 5 matching bases. CDR3 size: 15 residues. Trimming shortened V by 4 bases and J by 1 base, and 13 bases separated the two germline ends. From germline, CDR1 is GTSNPN and CDR2 SVGIG (reference sequence). The CDR3 region has the DNA TGTGCCTGGATCCTGGGCGGGCAGAACACCGGGGAGCTGTTTTTT. Encoded protein: CAWILGGQNTGELFF.

The rearrangement joins TRBV5-1 to TRBJ2-2; the D gene is possibly TRBD2 (7 bases). The CDR3 is 16 residues long. The V end lost 2 bases, the J end lost 5 bases, and 16 bases lay between the germline ends. In germline, CDR1 is SGHRS, CDR2 YFSETQ. The CDR3 coding sequence is TGCGCCAGCAGCTTCAACGGGGGGCTTGAGACCGGGGAGCTGTTTTTT. It specifies CASSFNGGLETGELFF.

The V call is TRBV5-4, the J call TRBJ2-7; TRBD2 aligns across 7 bases. The CDR3 has 15 residues. The V gene end was trimmed by 5 bases and the J gene end by 1 base; junction bases not matched to a gene: 9. Germline CDR1 SGHNT, CDR2 YYREEE (reference sequence). CDR3 region: CASRPLPSGSYEQYF. The CDR3 nucleotides read TGTGCCAGCAGGCCCCTGCCTAGCGGATCCTACGAGCAGTACTTC.

The chain recombines TRBV21-1 with TRBJ1-1; the listed D gene, TRBD1, was not tested against the DNA. TRBV21-1 is labeled a pseudogene. The CDR3 runs 13 residues. CDR3: CASSKRGQAPAFF. The CDR3 bases are TGTGCCAGCAGCAAAAGGGGGCAGGCGCCGGCTTTCTTT.

The chain joins TRBV5-5 to TRBJ2-2; D gene ambiguous. Germline lookup yields CDR1 SGHKS and CDR2 YYEKEE (reference sequence). The CDR3 spans 16 residues. V gave up 0 bases and J gave up 2 bases, with 11 bases separating them. CDR3 residues: CASSLALGFNTGELFF. DNA of the CDR3: TGTGCCAGCAGCTTGGCCTTGGGCTTTAACACCGGGGAGCTGTTTTTT.

The V gene is TRBV11-2, the J gene TRBJ2-7; 8 positions agree with TRBD1. The germline V gene has CDR1 SGHAT and CDR2 FQNNGV. The CDR3 consists of 14 residues. V lost 4 bases to trimming and J lost 9 bases; unmatched junction nucleotides: 11. The chain's CDR3 is CASSSNGTGPRQYF. The DNA of the CDR3 is TGTGCCAGCAGCTCCAACGGGACAGGACCCAGGCAGTACTTC.

The V call is TRBV28, the J call TRBJ2-7, with 12 bases matching TRBD2. V shed 7 bases and J 6 bases; nucleotides not matched to a gene: 7. The germline CDR1 and CDR2 sequences are MDHEN and SYDVKM. CDR3 length: 14 amino acids. DNA for the CDR3: TGTGCCAGCACTACCGGACTAGCGGGAATCGAGCAGTACTTC. This sequence encodes CASTTGLAGIEQYF.

The chain recombines TRBV7-2 with TRBJ2-1, with 7 bases fitting TRBD2. The CDR3 extends over 14 amino acids. Germline trimming cut 4 bases from V and 12 bases from J; bases unmatched to any gene: 12. Germline CDR1 SGHTA, CDR2 FQGNSA. CDR3 region: CASSSDPSGPSQFF. The CDR3 DNA reads TGTGCCAGCAGCTCCGATCCTAGCGGCCCCTCGCAGTTCTTC.

The rearrangement links TRBV11-2 to TRBJ2-3; D is possibly TRBD1 (6 bases). V shed 4 bases and J shed 3 bases, with 11 bases lying between them. The CDR3 is made up of 14 amino acids. Germline V lookup: CDR1 SGHAT, CDR2 FQNNGV. The DNA for the CDR3 is TGTGCCAGCAGCTCGAGCAGGGGAACAGATACGCAGTATTTT. Encoded protein: CASSSSRGTDTQYF.

The chain joins TRBV28 to TRBJ2-7, with D unresolved. This CDR3 is 12 amino acids long. Germline-derived CDR1 and CDR2 are MDHEN and SYDVKM. V was pared by 7 bases and J by 1 base, with 8 bases between. The CDR3 region is CASNSRSYEQYF. CDR3 nucleotide sequence: TGTGCCAGCAACTCCCGGTCCTACGAGCAGTACTTC.

The CDR3 region is CASSFYRVGETQYF. CDR3 nucleotides: TGCGCCAGCAGCTTCTACAGGGTCGGGGAGACCCAGTACTTC. The rearrangement joins TRBV5-1 to TRBJ2-5, with TRBD1 as a possible D gene (6 bases). CDR3 length: 14 residues. V gave up 2 bases and J gave up 5 bases, with 13 bases separating them. In germline, CDR1 is SGHRS, CDR2 YFSETQ.

This clone has only one observation. V usage is TRBV11-2 and J usage is TRBJ2-3; possible D gene TRBD2, 6 bases. This CDR3 region has 14 residues. Per germline, CDR1 SGHAT and CDR2 FQNNGV. The germline V and J ends were trimmed by 5 bases and 4 bases, with 13 bases remaining between them. DNA of the CDR3: TGTGCCAGCAGCCCACCCACGGGGGCAGATACGCAGTATTTT. This sequence encodes CASSPPTGADTQYF.

The genes are TRBV18 and TRBJ1-1; 7 bases align to TRBD1. Germline lookup yields CDR1 KGHSH and CDR2 LQKENI. The CDR3 is 15 residues long. V was clipped by 6 bases and J by 1 base; unmatched bases: 8. CDR3 sequence (DNA): TGTGCCAGCTCGCACACGGAGGGGGCGAACACTGAAGCTTTCTTT. Its translation is CASSHTEGANTEAFF.

The chain couples TRBV18 to TRBJ2-1, with 9 bases identical to TRBD2. This CDR3 comprises 14 residues. Germline V CDR1 and CDR2: KGHSH, LQKENI. The J segment lost 4 bases and the V segment lost 5 bases, leaving 3 bases of the junction unmatched. The DNA of the CDR3 is TGTGCCAGCTCAGATCTAGCGGGGTACAATGAGCAGTTCTTC. Translation gives CASSDLAGYNEQFF.

The chain has TRBV25-1 and TRBJ2-3; D is possibly TRBD2 (6 bases). This CDR3 comprises 16 residues. Trimming took 4 bases from V and 4 from J, leaving 18 bases between them. Per the germline V gene, CDR1 is MGHDK and CDR2 is SYGVNS. This CDR3 reads CASSGGVARTSDTQYF. CDR3 nucleotides: TGTGCCAGCAGTGGGGGGGTGGCGCGGACTTCAGATACGCAGTATTTT.

This clone was picked up one time. This chain connects TRBV19 to TRBJ2-3; TRBD1 aligns across 7 bases. Per germline, CDR1 LNHDA and CDR2 SQIVND (reference sequence). After removal of 8 bases from V and 3 bases from J, the junction contained 5 bases not matched to a gene. There are 13 residues in the CDR3. The chain's CDR3 is CASRSTGTDTQYF. The CDR3, as DNA: TGTGCCAGTCGATCGACAGGGACAGATACGCAGTATTTT.